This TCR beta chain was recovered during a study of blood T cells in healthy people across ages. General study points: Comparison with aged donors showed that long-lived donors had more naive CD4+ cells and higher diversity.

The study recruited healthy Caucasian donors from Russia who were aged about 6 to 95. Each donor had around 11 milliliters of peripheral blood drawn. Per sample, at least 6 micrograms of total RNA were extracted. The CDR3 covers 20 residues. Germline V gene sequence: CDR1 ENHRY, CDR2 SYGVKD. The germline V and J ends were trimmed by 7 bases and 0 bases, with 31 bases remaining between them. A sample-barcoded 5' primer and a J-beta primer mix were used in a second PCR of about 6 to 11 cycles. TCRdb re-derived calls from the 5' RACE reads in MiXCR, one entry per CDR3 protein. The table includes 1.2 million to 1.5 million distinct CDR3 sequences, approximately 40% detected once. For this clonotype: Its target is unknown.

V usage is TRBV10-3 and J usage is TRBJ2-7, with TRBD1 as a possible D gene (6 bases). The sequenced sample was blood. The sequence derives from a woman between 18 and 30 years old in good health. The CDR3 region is CAIKGPGTSRVGQYSYEQYF. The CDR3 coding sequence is TGTGCCATCAAGGGCCCGGGCACCTCTAGAGTAGGACAGTACTCCTACGAGCAGTACTTC.